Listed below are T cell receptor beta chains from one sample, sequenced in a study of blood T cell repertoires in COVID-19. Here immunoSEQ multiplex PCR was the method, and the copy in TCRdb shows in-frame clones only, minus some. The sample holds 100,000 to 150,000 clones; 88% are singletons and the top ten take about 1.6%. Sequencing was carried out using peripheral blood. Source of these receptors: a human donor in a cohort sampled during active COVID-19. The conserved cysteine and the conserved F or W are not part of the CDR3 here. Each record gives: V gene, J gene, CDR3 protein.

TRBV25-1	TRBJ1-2	ASTQGSFGYT
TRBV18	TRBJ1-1	ASSPRQDTEAF
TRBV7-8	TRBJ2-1	ASSLGQRGGYEQF
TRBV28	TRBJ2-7	ASTRGSYEQY
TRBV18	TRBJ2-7	ASSQADSYEQY
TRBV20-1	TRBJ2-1	SASPYNEQF
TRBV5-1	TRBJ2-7	ASRAWVGPEYVQY
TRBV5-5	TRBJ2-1	ASSLGQGSYNEQF
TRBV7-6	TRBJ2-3	ASSLASGGDDTQY
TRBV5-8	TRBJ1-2	ASSPLRRGSLGGYT
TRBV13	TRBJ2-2	ASSSGQGVTGELF
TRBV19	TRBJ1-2	ASSIIQGDYGYT
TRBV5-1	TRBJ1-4	ASSLTSTGATNEKLF
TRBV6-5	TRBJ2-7	ASSYSRTGRPYEQY
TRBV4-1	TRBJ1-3	ASSQLGQGARGNTIY
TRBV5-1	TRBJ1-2	ASSFFTGQGIYGYT
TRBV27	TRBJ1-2	ASSLWGQGAEGYT
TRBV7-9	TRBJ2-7	ASSLGYYEQY
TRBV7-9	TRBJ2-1	ASSSPTSGGAGYNEQF
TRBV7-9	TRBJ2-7	ASSPTPESSYEQY
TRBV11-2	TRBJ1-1	ASSLDGTGGTEAF
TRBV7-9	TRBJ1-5	ASSLLTEDQPQH
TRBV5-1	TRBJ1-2	ASSLEGGYGYT
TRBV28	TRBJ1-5	ASSDQGASQPQH
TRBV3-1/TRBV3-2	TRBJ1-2	ASSRQMGGYT
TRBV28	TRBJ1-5	ATERDKGQPQH
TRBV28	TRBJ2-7	ASSGDLSSYEQY
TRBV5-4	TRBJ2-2	ASSATGAGELF
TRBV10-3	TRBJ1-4	AISAGQSNEKLF
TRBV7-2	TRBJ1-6	ASRPGQGDNSPLH
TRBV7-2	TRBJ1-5	ASSLYRQSNQPQH
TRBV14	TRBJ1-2	ASSQDLGGSNYGYT
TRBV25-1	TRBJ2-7	ASSVGGTELYEQY
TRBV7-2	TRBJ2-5	ASSLDRAQETQY
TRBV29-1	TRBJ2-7	SVEGLAGGGEQY
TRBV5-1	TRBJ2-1	ASSLRGQGGSNEQF
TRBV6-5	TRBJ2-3	ASSKLAGSTDTQY
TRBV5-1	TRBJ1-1	ASSLDTMRNTEAF
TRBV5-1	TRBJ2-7	ASSLAGQGGEQY
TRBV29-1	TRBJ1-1	SVSGQNTEAF
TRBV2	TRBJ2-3	ASSDPLEGGYTDTQY
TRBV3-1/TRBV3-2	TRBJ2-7	ASSQERRGGGEQY
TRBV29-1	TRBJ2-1	SVGRAGNEQF
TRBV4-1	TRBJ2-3	ASSQEGGGLNTQY
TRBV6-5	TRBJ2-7	ASRGAANSYEQY
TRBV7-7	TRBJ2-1	ASSASGTSVADEQF
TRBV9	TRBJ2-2	ASSVGSSHTGELF
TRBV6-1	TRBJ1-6	ASSAPSTGLNSPLH